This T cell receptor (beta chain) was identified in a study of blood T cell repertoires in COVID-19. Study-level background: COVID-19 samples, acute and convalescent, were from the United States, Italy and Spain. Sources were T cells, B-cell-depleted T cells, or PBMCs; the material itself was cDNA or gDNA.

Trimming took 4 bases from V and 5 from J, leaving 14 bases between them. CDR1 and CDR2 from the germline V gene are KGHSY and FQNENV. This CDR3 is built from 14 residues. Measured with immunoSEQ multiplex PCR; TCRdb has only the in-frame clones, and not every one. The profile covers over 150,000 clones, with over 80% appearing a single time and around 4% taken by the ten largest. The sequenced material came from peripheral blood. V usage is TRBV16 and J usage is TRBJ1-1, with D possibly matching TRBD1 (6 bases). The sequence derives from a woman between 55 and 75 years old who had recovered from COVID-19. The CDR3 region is CASSPQQGVTEAFF. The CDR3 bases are TGTGCCAGCAGCCCACAACAGGGTGTTACTGAAGCTTTCTTT.